This T cell receptor (beta chain) was observed in a study of T cell responses to AZD1222 COVID-19 vaccine. A word on this clone: The antigen is undetermined.

The table came from immunoSEQ multiplex PCR; TCRdb's copy has only in-frame clones and leaves some out. Of 75,000 to 90,000 clones listed, about 92% are singletons. Germline CDR1 reads SGHRS; CDR2 reads YFSETQ. Trimming left V 0 bases short and J 5 bases short, with 11 bases between. This CDR3 is 15 amino acids long. The study, taken as a whole, reports: White British ancestry dominated among donors, who included more females, and clonal diversity was possibly underestimated.

Sample: peripheral blood, taken 28 days after the second AZD1222 dose. The TCR was taken from an adult who received the AZD1222 COVID-19 vaccine. The chain has TRBV5-1 and TRBJ2-2, with D maybe TRBD1 (5 bases). The DNA of the CDR3 is TGCGCCAGCAGCTTGGGGACAACGGGTACCGGGGAGCTGTTTTTT. It yields the protein CASSLGTTGTGELFF.